A selection of T cell receptor beta chains follows, all from one sample in a study of cytomegalovirus exposure and HLA in healthy donors. Libraries were prepared by immunoSEQ multiplex PCR; TCRdb keeps only in-frame clonotypes and omits some of them. This table holds about 230,000 clones, approximately 90% found once. The sample was PBMCs. These receptor sequences come from a woman between 18 and 29 years old in good health and CMV-seronegative. The CDR3 runs from the conserved cysteine through the conserved F or W. Each record gives: J gene, CDR3 length, V gene, clone size, D gene, CDR3 protein, CDR3 DNA. D genes are given only for firm matches. Only some rows state a clone size, as once, few, many or a class for expanded clones.

>TRBJ1-2|14|TRBV6-5|.|TRBD1
CASREDRVSIGYTF
TGTGCCAGCAGGGAGGACAGGGTTTCTATCGGCTACACCTTC
>TRBJ2-1|14|TRBV29-1|.|TRBD2
CSERSGASYNEQFF
TGCAGCGAGAGAAGCGGGGCGTCCTACAATGAGCAGTTCTTC
>TRBJ1-1|18|TRBV18|.|TRBD1
CASSGLGQGLGRNTEAFF
TGTGCCAGCTCAGGGCTGGGACAGGGCCTCGGTAGGAACACTGAAGCTTTCTTT
>TRBJ2-7|14|TRBV13|.|.
CASSPRQFSYEQYF
TGTGCCAGCAGCCCTAGACAGTTCTCCTACGAGCAGTACTTC
>TRBJ1-1|15|TRBV30|.|.
CAWSGLDALNTEAFF
TGTGCCTGGAGCGGTCTAGACGCCCTGAACACTGAAGCTTTCTTT
>TRBJ1-1|10|TRBV29-1|.|.
CSVDRASAFF
TGCAGCGTTGACAGGGCATCAGCTTTCTTT
>TRBJ2-5|13|TRBV6-5|.|TRBD2
CASSLAGGETQYF
TGTGCCAGCAGTTTAGCGGGGGGAGAGACCCAGTACTTC
>TRBJ2-2|18|TRBV5-1|few|TRBD1
CASSLWGLQGFRTGELFF
TGCGCCAGCAGCCTGTGGGGCCTACAGGGGTTCAGGACCGGGGAGCTGTTTTTT
>TRBJ2-3|16|TRBV5-6|.|.
CASSWDSPSITDTQYF
TGTGCCAGCAGTTGGGACTCCCCCTCAATCACAGATACGCAGTATTTT
>TRBJ2-5|16|TRBV7-9|once|.
CASTPRLAPLTETQYF
TGTGCCAGCACCCCTCGGTTAGCGCCCTTAACGGAGACCCAGTACTTC
>TRBJ2-7|15|TRBV11-3|once|.
CASSLVFAGTYEQYF
TGTGCCAGCAGCTTAGTTTTTGCGGGGACTTACGAGCAGTACTTC
>TRBJ2-3|17|TRBV27|.|TRBD2
CASSSGTSGLPLDTQYF
TGTGCCAGCAGTTCCGGGACTAGCGGGTTACCTCTGGATACGCAGTATTTT
>TRBJ2-7|17|TRBV2|.|TRBD2
CASRRIKTGLAGYEQYF
TGTGCCAGCAGACGCATAAAGACTGGACTAGCGGGCTACGAGCAGTACTTC
>TRBJ2-3|18|TRBV7-9|.|TRBD2
CASSVTSGRVVGTDTQYF
TGTGCCAGCAGCGTAACTAGCGGGAGGGTCGTCGGCACAGATACGCAGTATTTT
>TRBJ2-4|16|TRBV7-8|.|TRBD1
CASSLATGRAKNSQYF
TGTGCCAGCAGCTTAGCGACAGGGCGAGCCAAAAACAGTCAGTACTTC
>TRBJ2-3|14|TRBV5-4|few|.
CASSPVSSTDTQYF
TGTGCCAGCAGCCCCGTCTCGAGCACAGATACGCAGTATTTT
>TRBJ1-2|15|TRBV19|.|TRBD1
CASSSPTRTGYGYTF
TGTGCCAGTAGTTCCCCCACTCGGACAGGCTATGGCTACACCTTC
>TRBJ1-3|15|TRBV18|.|TRBD1
CASSSQGAQGNTIYF
TGTGCCAGCTCATCACAGGGGGCGCAAGGAAACACCATATATTTT
>TRBJ1-2|15|TRBV5-1|few|TRBD1
CASSLGQGPGYGYTF
TGCGCCAGCAGCTTGGGACAGGGGCCGGGCTATGGCTACACCTTC
>TRBJ1-2|13|TRBV6-5|.|TRBD1
CASRGQGLGGYTF
TGTGCCAGCAGAGGACAGGGGCTGGGTGGCTACACCTTC
>TRBJ2-7|16|TRBV21-1|.|.
CASSSGCRQGISEQYF
TGTGCCAGCAGCAGCGGCTGTAGGCAGGGGATTTCCGAGCAGTACTTC
>TRBJ1-1|11|TRBV7-9|.|.
CASRTGSEAFF
TGTGCCAGCAGGACCGGGTCCGAAGCTTTCTTT
>TRBJ2-3|14|TRBV9|.|.
CASSVEGPTDTQYF
TGTGCCAGCAGCGTGGAGGGCCCAACAGATACGCAGTATTTT
>TRBJ1-1|14|TRBV29-1|.|.
CSAKSRLRDTEAFF
TGCAGCGCAAAGAGCCGCCTCAGGGACACTGAAGCTTTCTTT
>TRBJ1-2|16|TRBV29-1|.|TRBD1
CSVRTQGGSVIGGYTF
TGCAGCGTTCGTACTCAGGGGGGCAGCGTAATAGGCGGCTACACCTTC
>TRBJ2-2|15|TRBV7-9|.|.
CASSPTSSYTGELFF
TGTGCCAGCAGCCCTACTAGTTCCTACACCGGGGAGCTGTTTTTT
>TRBJ2-2|13|TRBV30|.|.
CAQGGANTGELFF
TGTGCCCAGGGTGGGGCGAACACCGGGGAGCTGTTTTTT
>TRBJ2-1|15|TRBV19|.|.
CASSIGRADANEQFF
TGTGCCAGTAGTATAGGGCGGGCGGATGCCAATGAGCAGTTCTTC
>TRBJ2-5|13|TRBV12-5|.|.
CASEDSNQETQYF
TGTGCTAGTGAGGACAGCAACCAAGAGACCCAGTACTTC
>TRBJ1-2|17|TRBV29-1|.|TRBD1
CSVEDLDRGFVSYGYTF
TGCAGCGTTGAAGATCTGGACAGGGGTTTTGTATCCTATGGCTACACCTTC
>TRBJ2-1|18|TRBV29-1|.|TRBD2
CSVDADRGASGSWTEQFF
TGCAGCGTTGATGCTGACAGAGGAGCTAGCGGGAGTTGGACTGAGCAGTTCTTC
>TRBJ2-1|12|TRBV6-6|.|.
CAAGAYYNEQFF
TGTGCCGCCGGAGCATACTACAATGAGCAGTTCTTC
>TRBJ1-1|14|TRBV7-2|.|.
CASSPTLGGRGAFF
TGTGCCAGCAGCCCTACGTTGGGGGGGAGGGGAGCTTTCTTT
>TRBJ1-2|15|TRBV29-1|.|.
CSVKFFQQGLGGYTF
TGCAGCGTTAAGTTTTTTCAGCAGGGTCTGGGTGGCTACACCTTC
>TRBJ1-3|17|TRBV7-8|few|.
CASSPLRVGQKENTIYF
TGTGCCAGCAGCCCACTTCGGGTAGGCCAGAAAGAAAACACCATATATTTT
>TRBJ2-2|15|TRBV6-1|.|TRBD1
CASTNPQGAGGELFF
TGTGCCAGCACGAACCCACAGGGGGCCGGCGGGGAGCTGTTTTTT
>TRBJ1-1|14|TRBV5-5|.|.
CASSLVGGDTEAFF
TGTGCCAGCAGCTTGGTTGGGGGCGACACTGAAGCTTTCTTT
>TRBJ2-1|16|TRBV11-2|.|.
CASSPGGGGSYNEQFF
TGTGCCAGCAGCCCAGGCGGGGGCGGTTCCTACAATGAGCAGTTCTTC
>TRBJ2-7|14|TRBV7-9|.|.
CASSSTGQNYEQYF
TGTGCCAGCAGCTCCACGGGACAAAACTACGAGCAGTACTTC
>TRBJ1-2|15|TRBV6-4|.|TRBD1
CASSAGPGGGDGYTF
TGTGCCAGCAGCGCCGGCCCAGGGGGCGGGGATGGCTACACCTTC
>TRBJ1-5|16|TRBV6-5|.|.
CASSYTRPGVLQPQHF
TGTGCCAGCAGTTACACCCGCCCCGGAGTTTTGCAGCCCCAGCATTTT
>TRBJ2-1|14|TRBV19|.|TRBD2
CASSLGDYSNEQFF
TGTGCCAGTAGTCTTGGGGACTATTCCAATGAGCAGTTCTTC